These 17 T cell receptor beta chains share one sample of origin, sequenced in a study of cytomegalovirus exposure and HLA in healthy donors. This PCR relied on a set of 60 Vbeta primers and 13 Jbeta primers. Measured with immunoSEQ multiplex PCR; TCRdb has only the in-frame clones, and not every one. The repertoire holds about 170,000 clones, with approximately 84% as singletons. Material for sequencing was PBMCs. The receptors originated from a woman aged 45-65 years in good health and CMV-seropositive.

The chain employs TRBV19 and TRBJ2-5, with 11 nucleotides matching TRBD2. The DNA end favors TRBJ2-7, so the J call may be wrong. CDR3 size: 18 residues. Per germline, CDR1 LNHDA and CDR2 SQIVND (reference sequence). CDR3: CASSARSTSGGPSYEQYF. The CDR3 bases are TGTGCCAGTAGTGCCCGATCTACTAGCGGGGGACCCTCCTACGAGCAGTACTTC.

This chain links TRBV7-9 with TRBJ1-1; D ambiguous. The ends were cut back, 1 base at V and 2 bases at J, with 11 bases in the middle. Per the germline V gene, CDR1 is SEHNR and CDR2 is FQNEAQ (reference sequence). There are 15 residues in the CDR3. CDR3 sequence: CASSLVGQINTEAFF. The CDR3 coding sequence is TGTGCCAGCAGCTTAGTTGGGCAGATTAACACTGAAGCTTTCTTT.

The chain has TRBV27 and TRBJ2-7; the D is unclear. The CDR3 has 14 amino acids. Germline CDR1 is MNHEY and CDR2 is SMNVEV (reference sequence). Trimming shortened V by 6 bases and J by 2 bases, and 14 bases separated the two germline ends. The CDR3 region has the DNA TGTGCCAGCAGACCCTGGCAGGCCCCCTACGAGCAGTACTTC. It specifies CASRPWQAPYEQYF.

The rearrangement uses TRBV27 and TRBJ2-2; 8 bases are shared with TRBD1. The CDR3 has 15 amino acids. With V trimmed by 3 bases and J by 4 bases, 4 bases remained unmatched. Germline loops: CDR1 MNHEY, CDR2 SMNVEV (reference sequence). CDR3 DNA: TGTGCCAGCAGTTTCAGGGGGCGAGGCACCGGGGAGCTGTTTTTT. Translation gives CASSFRGRGTGELFF.

The gene calls are TRBV7-8 and TRBJ1-2, with 8 positions matching TRBD1. The germline gives CDR1 SGHVS, CDR2 FQNEAQ. V dropped 4 bases and J dropped 8; count of bases not matched to a gene: 15. The CDR3 has 16 residues. Here the CDR3 reads CASSSVGTQGVSGYTF. CDR3 in DNA: TGTGCCAGCAGCTCCGTTGGGACACAGGGGGTTTCAGGCTACACCTTC. Looking up the rest from reference TRBV7-8 and TRBJ1-2 gives the full variable domain: GAGVSQSPRYKVAKRGQDVALRCDPISGHVSLFWYQQALGQGPEFLTYFQNEAQLDKSGLPSDRFFAERPEGSVSTLKIQRTQQEDSAVYLCASSSVGTQGVSGYTFGSGTRLTVV.

This rearrangement joins TRBV6-1 to TRBJ1-1; no clear D. CDR1 is MNHNS and CDR2 is SASEGT in the germline V gene. V lost 5 bases to trimming and J lost 6 bases, with 7 bases between them. The CDR3 sequence is 11 residues long. The DNA for the CDR3 is TGTGCCAGCAGTCTTCGGTCTGAAGCTTTCTTT. Translation: CASSLRSEAFF.

This clone was observed a few times. The V call is TRBV5-4, the J call TRBJ2-2; 11 bases map to TRBD2. V lost 1 base and J lost 6; bases outside the gene matches: 5. CDR1 and CDR2 from the germline V gene are SGHNT and YYREEE (reference sequence). The CDR3 sequence is 16 residues long. The CDR3, as DNA: TGTGCCAGCAGCTTGCCCGTAGCGGGAGGGGCCGGGGAGCTGTTTTTT. This gives the protein CASSLPVAGGAGELFF.

The rearrangement links TRBV7-9 to TRBJ1-1, with D maybe TRBD1 (5 bases). Trimming removed 5 bases from V and 7 bases from J, with 11 bases in between. Germline-derived CDR1 and CDR2 are SEHNR and FQNEAQ (reference sequence). The CDR3 is 12 residues long. The CDR3: CASSGAGYEAFF. The CDR3 DNA reads as TGTGCCAGCAGCGGGGCAGGCTATGAAGCTTTCTTT.

This chain uses TRBV18 with TRBJ2-4; perhaps TRBD1 as D (5 bases). This CDR3 is built from 14 residues. V gave up 0 bases and J gave up 8 bases, with 11 bases separating them. Per the germline V gene, CDR1 is KGHSH and CDR2 is LQKENI. The DNA for the CDR3 is TGTGCCAGCTCACCACCTACAGGTGGGGACATTCAGTACTTC. Its translation: CASSPPTGGDIQYF. The full variable domain, in which reference TRBV18 and TRBJ2-4 provide the parts outside the CDR3, is NAGVMQNPRHLVRRRGQEARLRCSPMKGHSHVYWYRQLPEEGLKFMVYLQKENIIDESGMPKERFSAEFPKEGPSILRIQQVVRGDSAAYFCASSPPTGGDIQYFGAGTRLSVL.

The V gene is TRBV4-2, the J gene TRBJ1-5; D is perhaps TRBD1 (6 bases). CDR3 length: 16 amino acids. Trimming shortened V by 0 bases and J by 4 bases, and 13 bases separated the two germline ends. Germline V gene data show CDR1 as LGHNA and CDR2 as YNFKEQ. The CDR3 sequence is CASSQDRRGYNQPQHF. The CDR3 DNA follows: TGTGCCAGCAGCCAAGATCGCAGGGGCTATAATCAGCCCCAGCATTTT.

This clone was recorded once. This chain joins TRBV11-2 and TRBJ2-7; the D is unclear. Trimming pared 7 bases from V and 3 bases from J, leaving 19 bases between. This CDR3 region has 15 residues. The germline V gene encodes CDR1 SGHAT and CDR2 FQNNGV. The CDR3 DNA reads TGTGCCAGCACTTCCTCCGGCGGCGAGCTCTACGAGCAGTACTTC. As protein: CASTSSGGELYEQYF.

The rearrangement links TRBV11-2 to TRBJ2-7; 7 positions match TRBD1. Germline assignment: CDR1 SGHAT and CDR2 FQNNGV. This CDR3 contains 15 residues. V shed 2 bases and J 2 bases; nucleotides not matched to a gene: 6. The CDR3 region has the DNA TGTGCCAGCAGCTTATATGGTCAGGGGGCCTACGAGCAGTACTTC. Translation gives CASSLYGQGAYEQYF.

Remarks on this clone: The identical CDR3 is also encoded by other nucleotide sequences in the sample. The chain is built from TRBV7-5 and TRBJ2-3; the listed D gene, TRBD2, was not tested against the DNA. TRBV7-5 is a recognized pseudogene. The CDR3 extends over 20 amino acids. The CDR3 sequence is CVRSFPGLPGVELDADTQYF. The CDR3 DNA sequence: TGTGTCAGAAGCTTCCCAGGACTACCTGGGGTAGAATTGGACGCAGATACGCAGTATTTT.

V and J are TRBV6-1 and TRBJ2-1; TRBD2 agrees at 11 bases. The J segment lost 7 bases and the V segment lost 1 base, leaving 3 bases of the junction unmatched. CDR1 is MNHNS and CDR2 is SASEGT in the germline V gene. The length of the CDR3 is 15 residues. The CDR3 DNA sequence: TGTGCCAGCAGTGAAGTGGCTAGCGGGGGGAATGAGCAGTTCTTC. Translated: CASSEVASGGNEQFF.

The rearrangement joins TRBV27 to TRBJ2-1; TRBD2 matches 8 bases. CDR3 size: 15 residues. Looked up from germline, CDR1 is MNHEY and CDR2 is SMNVEV (reference sequence). Trimming at V came to 7 bases and at J to 6 bases, leaving 11 bases not matched to a gene. CDR3 in DNA: TGTGCCAGCACCGTCCATGCGGGGGGAATCAATGAGCAGTTCTTC. Translation: CASTVHAGGINEQFF.

This chain links TRBV6-5 with TRBJ2-7, with TRBD1 matching over 10 bases. Germline loops: CDR1 MNHEY, CDR2 SVGAGI. V shed 7 bases, J shed 2 bases, and the junction held 5 bases outside the gene matches. The CDR3 contains 14 residues. DNA of the CDR3: TGTGCCAGCATGGGACAGGGGTTACCCTACGAGCAGTACTTC. It codes for CASMGQGLPYEQYF.

This clone showed up just once. V and J are TRBV5-4 and TRBJ2-5; 10 positions match TRBD2. Looked up from germline, CDR1 is SGHNT and CDR2 is YYREEE (reference sequence). The CDR3 has 15 amino acids. Germline trimming cut 2 bases from V and 5 bases from J; bases unmatched to any gene: 6. CDR3 coding DNA: TGTGCCAGCAGCTTTGGGAGCGGGGGGGAGGAGACCCAGTACTTC. Its protein is CASSFGSGGEETQYF.